These 30 T cell receptor beta chains came from one sample sequenced in a study of blood T cell repertoires in COVID-19. Assay: immunoSEQ multiplex PCR; the TCRdb copy retains only in-frame clones and omits some. The table lists about 260,000 clones, about 90% of them singletons. Specimen: peripheral blood. Receptors were obtained from a woman aged 50 to 65 who had recovered from COVID-19.

The rearrangement uses TRBV29-1 and TRBJ1-2; possible D gene TRBD1, 5 bases. From germline, CDR1 is SQVTM and CDR2 ANQGSEA. The CDR3 is 14 residues long. Trimming pared 6 bases from V and 2 bases from J, leaving 16 bases between. CDR3 nucleotides: TGCAGCGTCGGGCGGGACCCCGGAAACTATGGCTACACCTTC. The encoded protein is CSVGRDPGNYGYTF.

The chain carries TRBV28 and TRBJ1-1, with D tentatively TRBD1 (5 bases). Trimming removed 3 bases at V and 4 bases at J, with 9 bases between. The CDR3 has 13 amino acids. Germline assignment: CDR1 MDHEN and CDR2 SYDVKM. The chain's CDR3 is CASSFGGGTEAFF. DNA of the CDR3: TGTGCCAGCAGTTTCGGGGGGGGCACTGAAGCTTTCTTT.

The chain combines TRBV6-5 with TRBJ2-2; TRBD2 matches at 9 bases. The ends lost 6 bases at V and 9 bases at J; junction bases unmatched: 8. The germline V gene encodes CDR1 MNHEY and CDR2 SVGAGI. CDR3 size: 14 residues. DNA for the CDR3: TGTGCCAGCAGCAGACTAGCGGACCCCCGGGAGCTGTTTTTT. It codes for CASSRLADPRELFF.

The genes are TRBV6-1 and TRBJ1-1, with D maybe TRBD1 (5 bases). This CDR3 has 14 amino acids. V gave up 2 bases and J gave up 5 bases, with 12 bases separating them. In germline, CDR1 is MNHNS, CDR2 SASEGT. CDR3 in amino acids: CASSELTGRTEAFF. CDR3 DNA sequence: TGTGCCAGCAGTGAACTTACAGGAAGGACTGAAGCTTTCTTT.

This clone was counted once. The rearrangement uses TRBV4-3 and TRBJ2-3, with TRBD2 matching 7 bases. The V gene end was trimmed by 4 bases and the J gene end by 0 bases; junction bases not matched to a gene: 10. Looked up from germline, CDR1 is LGHNA and CDR2 is YSLEER. This CDR3 is 17 amino acids long. CDR3 residues: CASSLAGGGPSTDTQYF. CDR3 in DNA: TGCGCCAGCAGCCTAGCAGGCGGGGGTCCTAGCACAGATACGCAGTATTTT.

The CDR3 DNA sequence: TGTGCCATCAGTGAGTTGGCCGAAGAGACCCAGTACTTC. This codes for CAISELAEETQYF. This rearrangement joins TRBV10-3 to TRBJ2-5; D gene ambiguous. The CDR3 consists of 13 residues. Trimming left V 1 base short and J 3 bases short, with 6 bases between. Germline assignment: CDR1 ENHRY and CDR2 SYGVKD.

The rearrangement uses TRBV3-1 (or the pseudogene TRBV3-2) and TRBJ2-1; 9 nucleotides align to TRBD2. V dropped 0 bases and J dropped 7; count of bases not matched to a gene: 13. CDR1 and CDR2 from the germline V gene are LGHDT and YNNKEL (reference sequence). This CDR3 is 18 amino acids long. CDR3 nucleotide sequence: TGTGCCAGCAGCCAAGATACGAACCGGGCGGGGGGGCAAAATGAGCAGTTCTTC. Residues: CASSQDTNRAGGQNEQFF.

The chain carries TRBV27 and TRBJ1-4; 8 bases match TRBD1. This CDR3 comprises 16 residues. Per the germline V gene, CDR1 is MNHEY and CDR2 is SMNVEV (reference sequence). Unmatched junction bases numbered 7, after V lost 1 base and J lost 6 bases. The DNA for the CDR3 is TGTGCCAGCAGTTTATTTGGACAGGGAGGGGATGAAAAACTGTTTTTT. It is translated as CASSLFGQGGDEKLFF.

This clone was observed a handful of times. This chain uses TRBV5-1 with TRBJ2-3; D remains ambiguous. The CDR3 totals 13 residues. The germline V gene encodes CDR1 SGHRS and CDR2 YFSETQ. V was pared by 6 bases and J by 5 bases, with 13 bases between. CDR3 bases: TGCGCCAGCATTCGAACGGCAGGAGATACGCAGTATTTT. Translated, it gives CASIRTAGDTQYF.

The rearrangement uses TRBV7-2 and TRBJ1-3; D ambiguous. Germline CDR1 SGHTA, CDR2 FQGNSA. Trimming shortened V by 5 bases and J by 0 bases, and 11 bases separated the two germline ends. The CDR3 sequence is 15 residues long. The CDR3 loop is CASSPSPVSGNTIYF. For the CDR3, the DNA is TGTGCCAGCAGCCCTAGCCCTGTCTCTGGAAACACCATATATTTT.

This clone came up a few times. The V and J genes are TRBV13 and TRBJ1-2; TRBD1 aligns across 7 bases. Germline CDR1 and CDR2: PRHDT and FYEKMQ (reference sequence). J lost 5 bases, V lost 5 bases, and 8 bases had no gene match. CDR3 length equals 14 residues. CDR3 amino acids: CASSVNRGSYGYTF. The CDR3, as DNA: TGTGCCAGCAGCGTGAACAGGGGATCGTATGGCTACACCTTC.

This clone was counted once. The chain links TRBV19 to TRBJ2-2; TRBD2 aligns across 11 bases. Germline assignment: CDR1 LNHDA and CDR2 SQIVND (reference sequence). The CDR3 runs to 16 residues. The J segment lost 6 bases and the V segment lost 5 bases, leaving 8 bases of the junction unmatched. CDR3 protein: CASSRASGRQSGELFF. Here the CDR3 DNA reads TGTGCCAGTAGTCGAGCTAGCGGGAGGCAATCCGGGGAGCTGTTTTTT.

The CDR3 spells CASSQDGRSSYGYTF. The CDR3 region has the DNA TGTGCCAGCAGCCAAGATGGCCGTTCTTCCTATGGCTACACCTTC. The J gene is TRBJ1-2, the V gene TRBV4-2, with unresolved D. The CDR3 length is 15 residues. CDR1 and CDR2 from the germline V gene are LGHNA and YNFKEQ. The V end lost 0 bases, the J end lost 4 bases, and 12 bases lay between the germline ends.

This clone appeared a single time. The V call is TRBV20-1, the J call TRBJ1-1; the match to TRBD1 covers 9 bases. The V gene's germline CDR1 is DFQATT and CDR2 SNEGSKA (reference sequence). The V segment lost 6 bases and the J segment 9 bases; nucleotides outside the gene matches: 5. CDR3 length: 11 residues. CDR3 DNA: TGCAGTGCCCCCGGGACAGGGAAAGCTTTCTTT. Translating it yields CSAPGTGKAFF.

V is TRBV28 and J is TRBJ2-4; D remains unclear. Trimming pared 8 bases from V and 2 bases from J, leaving 10 bases between. This CDR3 is 13 amino acids long. Germline CDR1 and CDR2: MDHEN and SYDVKM. The chain's CDR3 is CASRHGPKNIQYF. DNA of the CDR3: TGTGCCAGCCGACACGGTCCCAAAAACATTCAGTACTTC.

The chain carries TRBV10-1 and TRBJ1-1; D ambiguous. Trimming removed 3 bases from V and 1 base from J, with 33 bases in between. Germline values: CDR1 WNHNN, CDR2 SYGVQD (reference sequence). The length of the CDR3 is 22 residues. In DNA form, the CDR3 reads TGCGCCAGCAGTGATAAGGGAGAGGAGGGAAAAACCCAGAGCCGCCCGAACACTGAAGCTTTCTTT. Translated: CASSDKGEEGKTQSRPNTEAFF.

The V gene is TRBV5-1, the J gene TRBJ2-5; TRBD2 matches at 8 bases. The CDR3 sequence is 15 residues long. The V gene's germline CDR1 is SGHRS and CDR2 YFSETQ. Trimming cost V 0 bases and J 4 bases; bases outside gene matches: 5. The DNA for the CDR3 is TGCGCCAGCAGCTTGGCGCCGGGAGGGCTAGAGACCCAGTACTTC. This encodes CASSLAPGGLETQYF.

This chain connects TRBV27 to TRBJ1-5; 7 nucleotides agree with TRBD1. The CDR3 contains 14 residues. Per the germline V gene, CDR1 is MNHEY and CDR2 is SMNVEV (reference sequence). With 3 bases clipped from V and 2 bases from J, the junction kept 1 base outside the gene matches. CDR3 loop: CASSFDRGNQPQHF. The CDR3, as DNA: TGTGCCAGCAGTTTCGACAGGGGCAATCAGCCCCAGCATTTT.

The chain couples TRBV27 to TRBJ1-1, with a weak D call TRBD1 (5 bases). Germline lookup yields CDR1 MNHEY and CDR2 SMNVEV (reference sequence). This CDR3 is built from 14 residues. Trimming removed 6 bases at V and 1 base at J, with 12 bases between. This chain's CDR3 is CASRITGANTEAFF. The CDR3 coding sequence is TGTGCCAGCAGGATAACAGGAGCGAACACTGAAGCTTTCTTT.

The V and J genes are TRBV13 and TRBJ1-2, with TRBD1 matching over 10 bases. The length of the CDR3 is 15 residues. V dropped 5 bases and J dropped 4; count of bases not matched to a gene: 7. Germline values: CDR1 PRHDT, CDR2 FYEKMQ (reference sequence). CDR3 nucleotides: TGTGCCAGCAGCACCCGGACAGGGGGGTTCTATGGCTACACCTTC. It encodes CASSTRTGGFYGYTF.

CDR3 in DNA: TGCGCCAGCAGCCCGGGGGACAGGGGCTATGGCTACACCTTC. As protein: CASSPGDRGYGYTF. The chain employs TRBV5-1 and TRBJ1-2; TRBD1 matches at 10 bases. The trim removed 4 bases at V and 4 bases at J, leaving 4 bases unmatched. The length of the CDR3 is 14 residues. The germline V gene encodes CDR1 SGHRS and CDR2 YFSETQ.

The chain joins TRBV27 to TRBJ1-2, with 8 bases lining up with TRBD1. Looked up from germline, CDR1 is MNHEY and CDR2 is SMNVEV (reference sequence). V gave up 6 bases and J gave up 3 bases; unmatched junction bases: 3. The CDR3 is made up of 13 amino acids. This CDR3 is CASSQGAYYGYTF. In DNA form, the CDR3 reads TGTGCCAGCAGCCAGGGGGCGTACTATGGCTACACCTTC.

The chain has TRBV6-5 and TRBJ2-2; the match to TRBD1 covers 7 bases. Trimming removed 2 bases from V and 1 base from J; junction bases left unmatched: 4. The length of the CDR3 is 16 residues. Germline V gene data show CDR1 as MNHEY and CDR2 as SVGAGI. The CDR3 loop reads CASSYQGQQNTGELFF. CDR3 nucleotide sequence: TGTGCCAGCAGTTACCAGGGACAGCAGAACACCGGGGAGCTGTTTTTT.

The CDR3 region has the DNA TGTGCCAGCAGCGTAGGGGTACAGGGCGGTGGCTACACCTTC. This sequence encodes CASSVGVQGGGYTF. The chain links TRBV9 to TRBJ1-2, with D possibly matching TRBD1 (6 bases). The germline gives CDR1 SGDLS, CDR2 YYNGEE. The CDR3 is 14 residues long. Trimming stripped 0 bases from V and 7 bases from J, with 13 bases between.

The chain recombines TRBV5-6 with TRBJ1-1; maybe TRBD1 (5 bases). There are 16 residues in the CDR3. Per the germline V gene, CDR1 is SGHDT and CDR2 is YYEEEE. V dropped 4 bases and J dropped 6 bases, with 22 bases sitting between them. The CDR3 coding sequence is TGTGCCAGCAGCCCCGCATTAGTCAGGGTAGGTGCTGAAGCTTTCTTT. It encodes CASSPALVRVGAEAFF.

V is TRBV29-1 and J is TRBJ1-2, with TRBD1 matching 7 bases. CDR3 length: 15 residues. Per germline, CDR1 SQVTM and CDR2 ANQGSEA. The V gene end was trimmed by 1 base and the J gene end by 6 bases; junction bases not matched to a gene: 11. This CDR3 reads CSVEVRFIGGDGYTF. The CDR3 DNA sequence: TGCAGCGTTGAAGTTCGTTTTATAGGGGGCGATGGCTACACCTTC.

The chain carries TRBV19 and TRBJ2-7; 8 nucleotides line up with TRBD1. Germline CDR1 LNHDA, CDR2 SQIVND (reference sequence). The CDR3 covers 14 residues. After removal of 5 bases from V and 4 bases from J, the junction contained 7 bases not matched to a gene. DNA of the CDR3: TGTGCCAGTAGTGCGACAGGGGTGGCGTACGAGCAGTACTTC. This gives the protein CASSATGVAYEQYF.

The chain uses TRBV19 and TRBJ1-5; maybe TRBD1 (5 bases). The germline V gene has CDR1 LNHDA and CDR2 SQIVND (reference sequence). The CDR3 is made up of 14 amino acids. Trimming cost V 4 bases and J 4 bases, with 11 bases left between them. This CDR3 is CASSNQGGNQPQHF. The CDR3 DNA reads TGTGCCAGTAGTAATCAGGGAGGGAATCAGCCCCAGCATTTT.

The genes are TRBV4-2 and TRBJ2-7; possible D gene TRBD1, 5 bases. Deletions cut 5 bases from V and 1 base from J, with 9 bases between. Germline V lookup: CDR1 LGHNA, CDR2 YNFKEQ. The CDR3 sequence is 13 residues long. CDR3 in DNA: TGTGCCAGCAGCGCCCGACAGTCCTACGAGCAGTACTTC. Protein product: CASSARQSYEQYF.

The V and J genes are TRBV6-5 and TRBJ2-3; the D is unclear. Looked up from germline, CDR1 is MNHEY and CDR2 is SVGAGI. CDR3 size: 12 residues. With 2 bases removed from V and 6 bases from J, the gap between germline ends came to 6 bases. CDR3: CASSYVADTQYF. In DNA, the CDR3 is TGTGCCAGCAGTTACGTCGCGGATACGCAGTATTTT.